Listed below are T cell receptor beta chains from one sample, sequenced in a study of early T cells in non-severe SARS-CoV-2 infection. TCRdb re-called the 5' RACE reads with MiXCR, one entry per CDR3 protein. This sample has 75,000 to 90,000 distinct CDR3 sequences; around 5.6% occur once, and the top ten carry about 7.8%. Source material: whole blood. The receptors derive from an adult who was a healthcare worker with PCR-confirmed SARS-CoV-2 infection or an uninfected control (not recorded which). Each CDR3 is given with its conserved first and last residue. A D gene is named only where the DNA matches it firmly. Not every row has a clone size; where given, it reads once, few, many or a size class.

abundance	v_gene	j_gene	d_gene	CDR3nt	CDR3aa
many	TRBV20-1	TRBJ2-2	TRBD1	TGCAGTGCGCAGGGGGCGCGGGGCACCGGGGAGCTGTTTTTT	CSAQGARGTGELFF
few	TRBV18	TRBJ1-2	NA	TGTGCCAGCTCACCCCCCGGCTATATCTATGGCTACACCTTC	CASSPPGYIYGYTF
many	TRBV6-4	TRBJ2-3	TRBD2	TGTGCCAGCTCCTACGAAGCGGGAGAGGATACGCAGTATTTT	CASSYEAGEDTQYF
few	TRBV19	TRBJ1-1	NA	TGTGCCAGTAGTAATGCCCGCGCGGGCAGTCACACTGAAGCTTTCTTT	CASSNARAGSHTEAFF
many	TRBV6-6	TRBJ1-3	NA	TGTGCCAGCAGTTCAGGACAGAGAGTGATCTCTGGAAACACCATATATTTT	CASSSGQRVISGNTIYF
many	TRBV20-1	TRBJ2-3	TRBD2	TGCAGTGCAGCCCTGGGACTAGGCAGCACAGATACGCAGTATTTT	CSAALGLGSTDTQYF
NA	TRBV14	TRBJ2-1	NA	TGTGCCAGCAGCCAAGCGGGGACCCTCTACAATGAGCAGTTCTTC	CASSQAGTLYNEQFF
many	TRBV30	TRBJ2-1	NA	TGTGCCTGGAGTGTAACAGGGAGGGTATTCAATGAGCAGTTCTTC	CAWSVTGRVFNEQFF
many	TRBV2	TRBJ2-1	TRBD2	TGTGCCAGCAGCGGGACTAGCGGGATCAATGAGCAGTTCTTC	CASSGTSGINEQFF
few	TRBV28	TRBJ2-1	NA	TGTGCCAGCAGTCGTAGCTCCTACAATGAGCAGTTCTTC	CASSRSSYNEQFF
many	TRBV10-3	TRBJ1-1	TRBD1	TGTGCCATCAGTGAGTCCCGACAGGGGGCGGTCACTGAAGCTTTCTTT	CAISESRQGAVTEAFF
NA	TRBV7-9	TRBJ2-5	NA	TGTGCCAGCAGCCTAGGGACCAGCCAAGAGACCCAGTACTTC	CASSLGTSQETQYF
few	TRBV28	TRBJ2-7	TRBD1	TGTGCCAGCAGTCTATTAGACAGGGGACTTGGCGAGCAGTACTTC	CASSLLDRGLGEQYF
few	TRBV5-1	TRBJ1-4	NA	TGCGCCAGCAGGGGGGCCTGGGATGAAAAACTGTTTTTT	CASRGAWDEKLFF
NA	TRBV2	TRBJ2-2	NA	TGTGCCAGCAGTAAAAACAGGCCGAACACCGGGGAGCTGATTTTT	CASSKNRPNTGELIF
many	TRBV7-2	TRBJ1-5	NA	TGTGCCAGCAGCACCGAAGGGAGTCTCGGACAGCCCCAGCATTTT	CASSTEGSLGQPQHF
NA	TRBV28	TRBJ1-4	NA	TGTGCCAGCAGTACCGGGGGAGTTGGAGAAAAACTGTTTTTT	CASSTGGVGEKLFF
NA	TRBV6-2/TRBV6-3	TRBJ2-1	NA	TGTGCCAGCACCCCGGGACAACTCAATGAGCAGTTCTTC	CASTPGQLNEQFF
many	TRBV27	TRBJ2-2	NA	TGTGCCAGCAGTTTAAGAGCCACCGGGGAGCTGTTTTTT	CASSLRATGELFF
NA	TRBV25-1	TRBJ1-6	NA	TGTGCCAGCAGTGCGGGACCTCTTTCACCCCTCCACTTT	CASSAGPLSPLHF
few	TRBV12-3/TRBV12-4	TRBJ1-1	NA	TGTGCCAGCAGTTCGACGGGGTACACTGAAGCTTTCTTT	CASSSTGYTEAFF
many	TRBV6-5	TRBJ1-1	NA	TGTGCCAGCAGTGTGGTACGGGACACTGAAGCTTTCTTT	CASSVVRDTEAFF
few	TRBV5-1	TRBJ2-1	NA	TGCGCCAGCAGCGCGGGCAGGGGAGTAAACTCCTACAATGAGCAGTTCTTC	CASSAGRGVNSYNEQFF
few	TRBV6-2/TRBV6-3	TRBJ1-5	NA	TGTGCCAGCAGTCGTTTGGGTCAGACAAGCAATCAGCCCCAGCATTTT	CASSRLGQTSNQPQHF
few	TRBV10-3	TRBJ1-2	TRBD1	TGTGCCATCAGGCCGGGGACAGACTATGGCTACACCTTC	CAIRPGTDYGYTF
many	TRBV29-1	TRBJ2-1	NA	TGCAGCGTAAGGGACGGATACAATGAGCAGTTCTTC	CSVRDGYNEQFF
many	TRBV7-8	TRBJ1-2	TRBD1	TGTGCCAGCAGCTTAGGACAGGGGGCTAACTATGGCTACACCTTC	CASSLGQGANYGYTF
few	TRBV5-6	TRBJ2-1	TRBD2	TGTGCCAGCAGCTTGGGAGGCTTTAGCGGGAGTAGGGATGAGCAGTTCTTC	CASSLGGFSGSRDEQFF
NA	TRBV12-3/TRBV12-4	TRBJ2-1	NA	TGTGCCAGCAGCCGGGACGCCCGCAACGAGCAGTTCTTC	CASSRDARNEQFF
few	TRBV28	TRBJ2-1	NA	TGTGCCAGCAGTCCTGGGACCCGGCAGTTCTTC	CASSPGTRQFF
few	TRBV7-9	TRBJ2-2	NA	TGTGCCAGCAGCTTAAAAAAGGGAGGAGGGACGAACACCGGGGAGCTGTTTTTT	CASSLKKGGGTNTGELFF
NA	TRBV11-2	TRBJ2-3	TRBD1	TGTGCCAGCAGCCGTCGCACAGGGGGAGATACGCAGTATTTT	CASSRRTGGDTQYF
many	TRBV7-7	TRBJ1-6	NA	TGTGCCAGCAGCTTGGGCCCTAATTCACCCCTCCACTTT	CASSLGPNSPLHF
NA	TRBV19	TRBJ2-6	NA	TGTGCCAGTAGTATGACAGTCAGCTCTGGGGCCAACGTCCTGACTTTC	CASSMTVSSGANVLTF
many	TRBV2	TRBJ2-5	NA	TGTGCCAGCAGCAACAAGATCCCGGGGCGGGAGACCCAGTACTTC	CASSNKIPGRETQYF
few	TRBV7-9	TRBJ2-3	NA	TGTGCCAGCAGCAAACAGATGGGATCCGGAGATACGCAGTATTTT	CASSKQMGSGDTQYF
few	TRBV29-1	TRBJ2-3	NA	TGCAGCGTTGAAGTCAGGTGGGGAGATACGCAGTATTTT	CSVEVRWGDTQYF
NA	TRBV29-1	TRBJ1-2	NA	TGCAGCGTTGTCACTTGGGGGCGCGACTATGGCTACACCTTC	CSVVTWGRDYGYTF
few	TRBV7-9	TRBJ2-7	NA	TGTGCCAGCAGCCCAGTGGGGGGACAACGGGGCTACGAGCAGTACTTC	CASSPVGGQRGYEQYF
many	TRBV7-6	TRBJ2-7	NA	TGTGCCAGCAGCTTAATAGACGGCGAAGGGGAGCAGTACTTC	CASSLIDGEGEQYF